These 24 T cell receptor beta chains were sequenced from one sample in a study of shared clonotypes between healthy human individuals. Sequencing was performed with immunoSEQ multiplex PCR; in TCRdb, only in-frame clones are kept and a portion is missing. The sample yields about 600,000 clones, about 97% seen once. The sample was naive CD4+ T cells sorted from blood. As for subset: CD45RA+ positively selected. These receptors came from a woman between 25 and 40 years old in good health.

The chain employs TRBV7-2 and TRBJ1-2, with D possibly being TRBD1 (5 bases). This CDR3 comprises 14 residues. Germline-derived CDR1 and CDR2 are SGHTA and FQGNSA. V was clipped by 1 base and J by 5 bases, with 11 bases between them. The CDR3 is CASSLDWAGYGYTF. DNA for the CDR3: TGTGCCAGCAGCTTAGATTGGGCAGGGTATGGCTACACCTTC.

J is TRBJ2-5 and V is TRBV9, with 9 positions matching TRBD2. V lost 0 bases and J lost 5; bases outside the gene matches: 5. The V gene's germline CDR1 is SGDLS and CDR2 YYNGEE. The CDR3 totals 15 residues. The CDR3 sequence: CASSVAPSGMETQYF. CDR3 bases: TGTGCCAGCAGCGTAGCTCCTAGCGGGATGGAGACCCAGTACTTC.

The V and J genes are TRBV4-1 and TRBJ1-3; TRBD1 agrees at 7 bases. This CDR3 contains 17 residues. The V and J ends lost 0 bases and 0 bases, in that order; junction bases with no gene match: 5. Germline V gives CDR1 MGHRA, CDR2 YSYEKL. CDR3 in amino acids: CASSQDTGQISGNTIYF. The CDR3 nucleotides are TGCGCCAGCAGCCAAGATACGGGACAGATCTCTGGAAACACCATATATTTT.

The genes are TRBV19 and TRBJ2-1, with 9 bases identical to TRBD1. CDR1 and CDR2 (germline): LNHDA, SQIVND (reference sequence). The CDR3 totals 15 residues. The V and J ends lost 4 bases and 1 base, in that order; junction bases with no gene match: 2. The CDR3 sequence is CASSTQGASYNEQFF. For the CDR3, the DNA is TGTGCCAGTAGTACACAGGGGGCATCCTACAATGAGCAGTTCTTC. Complete variable domain (other parts from reference TRBV19 and TRBJ2-1): DGGITQSPKYLFRKEGQNVTLSCEQNLNHDAMYWYRQDPGQGLRLIYYSQIVNDFQKGDIAEGYSVSREKKESFPLTVTSAQKNPTAFYLCASSTQGASYNEQFFGPGTRLTVL.

A remark on this clone: This specimen includes other DNA sequences encoding the same CDR3. The rearrangement uses TRBV6-5 and TRBJ2-3; a weak D match, TRBD2 (5 bases). The germline V gene has CDR1 MNHEY and CDR2 SVGAGI. This CDR3 contains 15 residues. Deletions cut 0 bases from V and 0 bases from J, with 7 bases between. CDR3 amino acids: CASSYSGSSTDTQYF. The CDR3 nucleotides read TGTGCCAGCAGTTACTCGGGGAGCAGCACAGATACGCAGTATTTT.

The chain combines TRBV18 with TRBJ1-1; D is possibly TRBD1 (5 bases). Trimming took 2 bases from V and 0 from J, leaving 13 bases between them. The CDR3 covers 16 residues. CDR1 and CDR2 (germline): KGHSH, LQKENI. The CDR3 bases are TGTGCCAGCTCACCAAACGAGGGAGGGGTGAACACTGAAGCTTTCTTT. It encodes CASSPNEGGVNTEAFF.

V usage is TRBV7-2 and J usage is TRBJ2-5; D is tentatively TRBD1 or TRBD2 (5 bases each). Germline loops: CDR1 SGHTA, CDR2 FQGNSA. The CDR3 runs 14 residues. Trimming stripped 1 base from V and 11 bases from J, with 17 bases between. CDR3 loop: CASSLGSRPREQYF. CDR3 sequence (DNA): TGTGCCAGCAGCTTAGGATCCCGGCCCAGGGAGCAGTACTTC. Combining the CDR3 with reference TRBV7-2 and TRBJ2-5 gives the whole variable domain GAGVSQSPSNKVTEKGKDVELRCDPISGHTALYWYRQSLGQGLEFLIYFQGNSAPDKSGLPSDRFSAERTGGSVSTLTIQRTQQEDSAVYLCASSLGSRPREQYFGPGTRLLVL.

The J gene is TRBJ2-7, the V gene TRBV7-2; 7 nucleotides align to TRBD2. Germline V gene data show CDR1 as SGHTA and CDR2 as FQGNSA. V gave up 1 base and J gave up 1 base; unmatched junction bases: 4. This CDR3 spans 15 amino acids. The CDR3 DNA reads TGTGCCAGCAGCTTAGGGGAGGGACTTTCCTACGAGCAGTACTTC. Protein: CASSLGEGLSYEQYF.

On this clone: The identical CDR3 is also encoded by other nucleotide sequences in the sample. This rearrangement joins TRBV2 to TRBJ2-7; D unclear. CDR3 size: 11 residues. The germline V gene has CDR1 SNHLY and CDR2 FYNNEI. V gave up 4 bases and J gave up 3 bases, with 4 bases separating them. The CDR3 nucleotides read TGTGCCAGCAGTGCCCACTACGAGCAGTACTTC. This gives the protein CASSAHYEQYF.

J is TRBJ2-3 and V is TRBV27; D is unclear. Germline lookup yields CDR1 MNHEY and CDR2 SMNVEV (reference sequence). The CDR3 is made up of 13 amino acids. V was clipped by 2 bases and J by 4 bases, with 7 bases between them. CDR3 nucleotide sequence: TGTGCCAGCAGTTTAAAAGTTCCAGATACGCAGTATTTT. Its protein product is CASSLKVPDTQYF.

V and J are TRBV6-5 and TRBJ2-2; 8 bases line up with TRBD1. The junction had 6 bases not matched to a gene; V was cut back by 1 base and J by 5 bases. Per germline, CDR1 MNHEY and CDR2 SVGAGI. CDR3 length: 16 amino acids. The CDR3 reads CASSYLAGGTTGELFF. The CDR3 nucleotides read TGTGCCAGCAGTTACTTGGCAGGGGGCACGACCGGGGAGCTGTTTTTT.

The rearrangement links TRBV4-2 to TRBJ2-2; 7 bases match TRBD2. This CDR3 contains 17 residues. J gave up 2 bases and V 0 bases, and 6 bases lay outside the gene matches. Germline V lookup: CDR1 LGHNA, CDR2 YNFKEQ. The CDR3 region is CASSQEWASGNTGELFF. The CDR3 DNA follows: TGTGCCAGCAGCCAAGAATGGGCTAGCGGAAACACCGGGGAGCTGTTTTTT.

CDR3 loop: CAWSKGQGRSPKLFF. DNA of the CDR3: TGTGCCTGGAGCAAAGGGCAGGGGAGGTCCCCCAAACTGTTTTTT. The gene calls are TRBV30 and TRBJ1-4; D perhaps matches TRBD1 (6 bases). Trimming left V 3 bases short and J 11 bases short, with 22 bases between. The CDR3 sequence is 15 residues long. CDR1 and CDR2 from the germline V gene are GTSNPN and SVGIG (reference sequence).

V gene TRBV2 combines with J gene TRBJ2-3; 9 bases match TRBD1. Per germline, CDR1 SNHLY and CDR2 FYNNEI. This CDR3 has 16 residues. The V segment lost 7 bases and the J segment 6 bases; nucleotides outside the gene matches: 14. Here the CDR3 DNA reads TGTGCCAGCACGGCCCAGGGACAGGGTATGGTGGATACGCAGTATTTT. It encodes CASTAQGQGMVDTQYF.

The V call is TRBV19, the J call TRBJ2-2; D is undetermined. The V gene lost 7 bases and the J gene lost 1 base, with 4 bases spanning the gap. The CDR3 length is 12 residues. CDR1 LNHDA and CDR2 SQIVND come from the germline V gene (reference sequence). The CDR3 here is CASTWNTGELFF. The CDR3 bases are TGTGCCAGTACCTGGAACACCGGGGAGCTGTTTTTT.

J is TRBJ2-2 and V is TRBV2, with D maybe TRBD1 (5 bases). Germline assignment: CDR1 SNHLY and CDR2 FYNNEI. The CDR3 spans 15 residues. Trimming left V 8 bases short and J 0 bases short, with 13 bases between. CDR3 residues: CASSTQGANTGELFF. The CDR3 nucleotides are TGTGCCAGCTCTACTCAAGGGGCGAACACCGGGGAGCTGTTTTTT.

The CDR3 region is CSVGSGQGDYEQYF. In DNA, the CDR3 is TGCAGCGTAGGTTCGGGGCAGGGGGACTACGAGCAGTACTTC. J is TRBJ2-5 and V is TRBV29-1; 7 bases match TRBD1. The closer fit of TRBJ2-7 to the DNA end suggests the J call may be wrong. Germline V gene data show CDR1 as SQVTM and CDR2 as ANQGSEA. The CDR3 is 14 amino acids.

This chain links TRBV4-1 with TRBJ2-1; TRBD2 matches at 12 bases. CDR3 size: 19 residues. Trimming at V came to 0 bases and at J to 7 bases, leaving 13 bases not matched to a gene. The germline V gene has CDR1 MGHRA and CDR2 YSYEKL. The CDR3 nucleotides read TGCGCCAGCAGCCAAGATCCCCAGCTAGCGGGAGGGCTCGTAAATGAGCAGTTCTTC. Amino acid sequence: CASSQDPQLAGGLVNEQFF.

This chain uses TRBV28 with TRBJ2-7; the D call may be TRBD1 or TRBD2 (5 bases each). CDR3 length equals 14 residues. Trimming pared 7 bases from V and 2 bases from J, leaving 15 bases between. Germline CDR1 reads MDHEN; CDR2 reads SYDVKM. The chain's CDR3 is CASNLGTATYEQYF. CDR3 DNA: TGTGCCAGCAATCTCGGGACGGCTACCTACGAGCAGTACTTC.

The chain carries TRBV5-4 and TRBJ2-2; TRBD2 matches at 16 bases. V was pared by 5 bases and J by 4 bases, with 8 bases of the junction left unmatched. This CDR3 region has 18 residues. Germline CDR1 is SGHNT and CDR2 is YYREEE (reference sequence). CDR3 nucleotide sequence: TGTGCCAGCAGTTTCGGGACTAGCGGGAGGGAAACCACCGGGGAGCTGTTTTTT. This gives the protein CASSFGTSGRETTGELFF. Combining the CDR3 with reference TRBV5-4 and TRBJ2-2 gives the whole variable domain ETGVTQSPTHLIKTRGQQVTLRCSSQSGHNTVSWYQQALGQGPQFIFQYYREEENGRGNFPPRFSGLQFPNYSSELNVNALELDDSALYLCASSFGTSGRETTGELFFGEGSRLTVL.

The chain combines TRBV6-6 with TRBJ1-2, with TRBD1 matching 7 bases. Trimming at V came to 6 bases and at J to 6 bases, leaving 7 bases not matched to a gene. CDR3 length: 13 residues. Germline CDR1 and CDR2: MNHNY and SVGAGI (reference sequence). For the CDR3, the DNA is TGTGCCAGCAGACTGACAGGGATTCATGGCTACACCTTC. This codes for CASRLTGIHGYTF.

The V and J genes are TRBV29-1 and TRBJ2-3; D gene unclear. The CDR3 contains 14 residues. Trimming shortened V by 1 base and J by 1 base, and 9 bases separated the two germline ends. Germline-derived CDR1 and CDR2 are SQVTM and ANQGSEA. CDR3 region: CSVEGRVGTDTQYF. The CDR3 nucleotides read TGCAGCGTTGAAGGGAGAGTGGGCACAGATACGCAGTATTTT.

This rearrangement joins TRBV19 to TRBJ1-5, with no clear D. Germline V gives CDR1 LNHDA, CDR2 SQIVND (reference sequence). This CDR3 is built from 13 residues. The V end lost 1 base, the J end lost 4 bases, and 5 bases lay between the germline ends. Written as DNA, the CDR3 is TGTGCCAGTAGTATAGCGAGGAATCAGCCCCAGCATTTT. This sequence encodes CASSIARNQPQHF.

The rearrangement joins TRBV9 to TRBJ2-1; tentatively, D is TRBD1 or TRBD2 (6 bases each). CDR3 length: 15 residues. The germline gives CDR1 SGDLS, CDR2 YYNGEE. V was pared by 2 bases and J by 9 bases, with 18 bases between. The CDR3 region is CASSVVPQGGSEQFF. The CDR3 nucleotides are TGTGCCAGCAGCGTTGTACCACAGGGAGGCAGTGAGCAGTTCTTC.